This T cell receptor (beta chain) is drawn from a study of CD8 T cells in ankylosing spondylitis. The study, taken as a whole, reports: Seemingly distinctive of ankylosing spondylitis blood was a TCR beta motif formed by eight highly homologous variants. Matched synovial fluid from ankylosing spondylitis patients was reported to be enriched for disease-linked clones.

One entry per CDR3 protein, called by TCRdb with MiXCR from the 5' RACE reads. The sample lists around 100,000 distinct CDR3 sequences; roughly 8.5% were seen once. On this clonotype: What it binds is unknown.

Trimming left V 2 bases short and J 7 bases short, with 18 bases between. The length of the CDR3 is 16 residues. Germline loops: CDR1 SNHLY, CDR2 FYNNEI. The sequence was obtained from a male donor with ankylosing spondylitis. Sequenced sample: blood, either unsorted or a sorted T cell fraction (not recorded which). The chain has TRBV2 and TRBJ2-1; D ambiguous. The CDR3, as DNA: TGTGCCAGCAGTGAACGGTGGGCGTCGCTTGAAAATGAGCAGTTCTTC. It yields the protein CASSERWASLENEQFF.